This TCR beta chain originates from a study of T cells in Graves' hyperthyroidism and ophthalmopathy. This clonotype was found many times. In germline, CDR1 is SGHTA, CDR2 FQGTGA. The CDR3 contains 17 residues. Trimming stripped 4 bases from V and 3 bases from J, with 19 bases between. Amplification of TCR beta CDR3 regions was performed using RNA transcripts as template. A set of HTBI primers served as the primers for a first-round RT-PCR of the TCR CDR3. TCRdb recomputed calls from the multiplex PCR reads with MiXCR, one row per CDR3 protein. The sample contains nearly 600,000 distinct CDR3 sequences, approximately 14% of which appear only once.

The sequenced sample was blood. This receptor was obtained from a woman between 25 and 40 years old with Graves' hyperthyroidism that later progressed to Graves' ophthalmopathy. This chain links TRBV7-3 with TRBJ2-1; possibly TRBD2 for D (5 bases). The DNA of the CDR3 is TGTGCCAGCAGCTCCCTGGAGAGCGGAGGACTCTACAATGAGCAGTTCTTC. Protein product: CASSSLESGGLYNEQFF.